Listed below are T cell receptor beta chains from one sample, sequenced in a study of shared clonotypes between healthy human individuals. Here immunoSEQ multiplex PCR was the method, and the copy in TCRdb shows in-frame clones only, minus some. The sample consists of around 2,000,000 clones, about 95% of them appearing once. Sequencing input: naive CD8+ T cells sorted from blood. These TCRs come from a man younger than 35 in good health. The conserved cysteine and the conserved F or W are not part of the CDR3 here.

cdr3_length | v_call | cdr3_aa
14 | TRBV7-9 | ASSLSGSEDQNGYT
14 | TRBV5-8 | ASSLGRDRLQETQY
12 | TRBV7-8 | ASSLQGANTEAF
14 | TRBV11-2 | ASSLGGQSLGETQY
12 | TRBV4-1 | ASSQGGDYTEAF
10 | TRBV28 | ASSFNTGELF
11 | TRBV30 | AWSVGGGAEAF
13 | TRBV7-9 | ASSLGTGFGYGYT
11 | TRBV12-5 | ASGLLHRDTQY
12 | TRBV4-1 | ASSQSARGPEAF
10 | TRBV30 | ACRGQVYGYT
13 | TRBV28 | ASSFVTGSDQPQH
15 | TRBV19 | ASSMDHLQEVNTEAF
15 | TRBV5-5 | ASSWARRDRLTDTQY
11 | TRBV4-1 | ASSLRQSNEQF